This TCR beta chain was sequenced for a study of siplizumab effects on memory and regulatory T cells. The study, taken as a whole, reports: Siplizumab conditions gave an average of around 65% Treg-derived mappable alloreactive CD4+ clones, versus approximately 27% for controls.

Assayed TCR templates numbered about 10^5 for each sample. The data were produced by immunoSEQ multiplex PCR, yet TCRdb's version contains in-frame clones alone and is incomplete. Among 90,000 to 110,000 clones listed, approximately 94% were seen once. Germline-derived CDR1 and CDR2 are SGHKS and YYEKEE (reference sequence). The CDR3 extends over 16 amino acids. V was pared by 0 bases and J by 6 bases, with 8 bases of the junction left unmatched. This clone was counted a single time. What it binds is not known. The receptor's source is a human donor in good health. Sequenced: CD4+ T cells sorted from blood. This chain links TRBV5-5 with TRBJ2-3; 9 nucleotides align to TRBD2. In nucleotides, the CDR3 is TGTGCCAGCAGCTTGGACCTAGCGGGACTGCTGGATACGCAGTATTTT. This gives the protein CASSLDLAGLLDTQYF.